Listed here is a single T cell receptor beta chain. Trimming shortened V by 4 bases and J by 3 bases, and 15 bases separated the two germline ends. This CDR3 spans 15 amino acids. Germline CDR1 reads LGHDT; CDR2 reads YNNKEL (reference sequence). TCRdb's copy holds only in-frame clones and misses some; the assay was immunoSEQ multiplex PCR. The sample lists 250,000 or so clones; about 83% were seen once. This sample is part of a study of blood T cell repertoires in COVID-19. Study at large: The analysed material was cDNA or gDNA that came from T cells, B-cell-depleted T cells, or PBMCs.

Sequenced sample: peripheral blood. The chain couples TRBV3-1 (or the pseudogene TRBV3-2) to TRBJ1-2; no clear D gene. The sequence came from a human donor in a cohort sampled during active COVID-19. DNA for the CDR3: TGTGCCAGCAGCCCACCACGTGGACTGGACTATGGCTACACCTTC. This encodes CASSPPRGLDYGYTF.